What follows are 2 T cell receptor beta chains derived from one specimen sequenced in a study of PD-L1 blockade in urothelial cancer. Sequencing was performed with immunoSEQ multiplex PCR; in TCRdb, only in-frame clones are kept and a portion is missing. The top ten clones hold approximately 2.1% of a sample with approximately 90,000 clones, roughly 84% of them seen once. Time point defined: pretreatment peripheral blood. The sample here was PBMCs, taken around atezolizumab (anti-PD-L1) treatment. These receptors came from a man in his sixties with urothelial cancer.

This chain joins TRBV5-1 and TRBJ2-2; 9 bases line up with TRBD1. CDR1 is SGHRS, CDR2 YFSETQ, per germline. This CDR3 is built from 16 residues. V shed 1 base, J shed 5 bases, and the junction held 6 bases outside the gene matches. The CDR3 is CASSLRTGDQTGELFF. In DNA, the CDR3 is TGCGCCAGCAGCTTGAGGACAGGGGATCAGACCGGGGAGCTGTTTTTT.

This chain joins TRBV25-1 and TRBJ1-4; TRBD1 might be the D (6 bases). Germline V gene data show CDR1 as MGHDK and CDR2 as SYGVNS. The CDR3 is made up of 15 amino acids. V was trimmed by 5 bases and J by 4 bases, leaving 14 bases between them. CDR3 DNA: TGTGCCAGCAGTCAAGAAACAGGGCTTAATGAAAAACTGTTTTTT. Translation: CASSQETGLNEKLFF.